This T cell receptor (beta chain) was sequenced during a study of T cells and copy number aberrations in small-cell lung cancer. The CDR3 totals 14 residues. CDR1 is GTSNPN, CDR2 SVGIG, per germline (reference sequence). With 3 bases removed from V and 1 base from J, the gap between germline ends came to 12 bases. Produced via immunoSEQ multiplex PCR; TCRdb's table is partial and in-frame only. The sample has under 600 clones, around 90% seen once. The TCR originated in a man aged 50-60 years with small cell lung cancer. The material sequenced was normal tissue next to the tumor. This chain links TRBV30 with TRBJ1-1, with D uncertain. In DNA form, the CDR3 reads TGTGCCTGGAGGGCAGAGGTAACGAACACTGAAGCTTTCTTT. Its protein is CAWRAEVTNTEAFF.